This T cell receptor (beta chain) was sequenced for a study of control samples from healthy donors and cancer patients. The germline V and J ends were trimmed by 3 bases and 5 bases, with 7 bases remaining between them. The V gene's germline CDR1 is KGHSH and CDR2 LQKENI. This CDR3 is 12 amino acids long. TCRdb's table, derived via immunoSEQ multiplex PCR, lists solely in-frame clones and lacks some. The table lists approximately 70,000 clones, 70% to 90% of them singletons, with approximately 2.5% in the top ten. V and J are TRBV18 and TRBJ2-5; D perhaps matches TRBD2 (5 bases). Sequenced input: PBMCs. The TCR sequence derives from a woman aged 50 to 65 with head and neck cancer. The CDR3 protein is CASSPEDETQYF. In nucleotides, the CDR3 is TGTGCCAGCTCACCGGAGGATGAGACCCAGTACTTC.